Shown below are 13 T cell receptor beta chains from a single sample sequenced in a study of T cells expressing NK-cell markers. Reanalyzing the 5' RACE reads, TCRdb keeps one entry per CDR3 protein, without DNA. This repertoire comprises under 500,000 distinct CDR3 sequences; its ten largest clones make up roughly 7.2%. The source material was blood T cells: a sorted CD56 or NKG2C T cell subset, CD4+ or CD8+ T cells, or bulk PBMC T cells (not recorded which). The receptors come from a woman aged 18 to 75 in good health.

The J gene is TRBJ1-1, the V gene TRBV12-5; the D call from TCRdb, TRBD1, cannot be confirmed without DNA. CDR1 LGHNT and CDR2 FRNRAP come from the germline V gene. CDR3 size: 13 residues. The CDR3 here is CASGSTGGTEAFF.

This chain links TRBV11-2 with TRBJ2-3. The germline CDR1 and CDR2 sequences are SGHAT and FQNNGV. The CDR3 has 15 residues. The CDR3 here is CASSLDRGSTDTQYF. The full variable domain, with the rest looked up from reference TRBV11-2 and TRBJ2-3, is EAGVAQSPRYKIIEKRQSVAFWCNPISGHATLYWYQQILGQGPKLLIQFQNNGVVDDSQLPKDRFSAERLKGVDSTLKIQPAKLEDSAVYLCASSLDRGSTDTQYFGPGTRLTVL.

CDR3 protein: CASSASGGGNEQFF. The rearrangement links TRBV2 to TRBJ2-1; TCRdb's assignment of TRBD2 cannot be checked, as there is no DNA. The CDR3 covers 14 residues. Per germline, CDR1 SNHLY and CDR2 FYNNEI.

The chain joins TRBV12-3 or TRBV12-4 to TRBJ1-4; the D call of TRBD1 rests on TCRdb alone, since no DNA is present to check it. This CDR3 has 14 residues. The CDR3 loop reads CASSLDRAREKLFF.

The CDR3 sequence is CASSFGQGAPKTQYF. J is TRBJ2-5 and V is TRBV7-2; the TRBD1 assignment by TCRdb is unverifiable without DNA. The V gene's germline CDR1 is SGHTA and CDR2 FQGNSA. The CDR3 covers 15 residues.

The chain links TRBV7-9 to TRBJ2-7. The CDR3 covers 12 residues. CDR1 is SEHNR and CDR2 is FQNEAQ in the germline V gene (reference sequence). CDR3 in amino acids: CASSPGALEQYF. The full variable domain, in which reference TRBV7-9 and TRBJ2-7 provide the parts outside the CDR3, is DTGVSQNPRHKITKRGQNVTFRCDPISEHNRLYWYRQTLGQGPEFLTYFQNEAQLEKSRLLSDRFSAERPKGSFSTLEIQRTEQGDSAMYLCASSPGALEQYFGPGTRLTVT.

The chain couples TRBV30 to TRBJ2-7. The CDR3 sequence is 12 residues long. Germline V gene sequence: CDR1 GTSNPN, CDR2 SVGIG (reference sequence). CDR3 protein: CAFITRSYEQYF.

V and J are TRBV2 and TRBJ1-1; TCRdb proposes TRBD1, but this gene call is untestable without DNA. The CDR3 covers 15 residues. Looked up from germline, CDR1 is SNHLY and CDR2 is FYNNEI. CDR3 sequence reads: CASSDNPTGGTEAFF.

The chain is built from TRBV5-1 and TRBJ2-3; TCRdb indicates TRBD1, and absent DNA this call remains unverified. CDR3 length equals 15 residues. Germline loops: CDR1 SGHRS, CDR2 YFSETQ. The CDR3 loop is CASTMSGTRTDTQYF.

The V gene is TRBV6-8, the J gene TRBJ1-2. Per germline, CDR1 MNHGY and CDR2 SAAAGT. There are 16 residues in the CDR3. The CDR3 protein is CASSSGIPLTNYGYTF.

The chain uses TRBV20-1 and TRBJ2-6. Germline loops: CDR1 DFQATT, CDR2 SNEGSKA (reference sequence). The CDR3 spans 13 residues. The CDR3 sequence: CSAVFPGANVLTF.

This sequence joins TRBV9 and TRBJ2-2; TCRdb indicates TRBD2, and absent DNA this call remains unverified. The CDR3 sequence is 17 residues long. Germline values: CDR1 SGDLS, CDR2 YYNGEE. CDR3 in amino acids: CASSVRLAGGRFGELFF.

The rearrangement joins TRBV7-2 to TRBJ2-5; TCRdb's assignment of TRBD1 cannot be checked, as there is no DNA. Germline V gene data show CDR1 as SGHTA and CDR2 as FQGNSA. The CDR3 totals 17 residues. The CDR3 spells CASYFPGTPDSGETQYF. Based on the CDR3 plus reference TRBV7-2 and TRBJ2-5, the full variable domain is GAGVSQSPSNKVTEKGKDVELRCDPISGHTALYWYRQSLGQGLEFLIYFQGNSAPDKSGLPSDRFSAERTGGSVSTLTIQRTQQEDSAVYLCASYFPGTPDSGETQYFGPGTRLLVL.